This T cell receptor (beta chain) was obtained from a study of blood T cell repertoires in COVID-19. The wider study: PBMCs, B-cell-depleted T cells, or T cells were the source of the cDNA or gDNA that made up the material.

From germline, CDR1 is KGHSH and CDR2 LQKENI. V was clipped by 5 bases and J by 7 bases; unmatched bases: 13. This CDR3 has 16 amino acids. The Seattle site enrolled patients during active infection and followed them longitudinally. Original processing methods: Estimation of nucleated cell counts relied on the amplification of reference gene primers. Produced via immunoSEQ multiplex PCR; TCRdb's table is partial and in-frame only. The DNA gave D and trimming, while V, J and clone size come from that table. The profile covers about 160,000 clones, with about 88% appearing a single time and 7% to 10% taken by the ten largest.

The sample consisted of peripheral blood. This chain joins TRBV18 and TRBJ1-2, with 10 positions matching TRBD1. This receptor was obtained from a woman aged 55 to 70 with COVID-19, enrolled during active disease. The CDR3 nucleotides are TGTGCCAGCTCAGCAACACCGGGACAGGGGTCAGGTGGCTACACCTTC. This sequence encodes CASSATPGQGSGGYTF.